This T cell receptor beta chain derives from a study of Graves' ophthalmopathy and Graves' hyperthyroidism. The CDR3 sequence is 13 residues long. V lost 3 bases to trimming and J lost 4 bases, with 4 bases between them. Amplification from RNA transcripts yielded the TCR beta CDR3 regions. HTBI primers were used in a first-round RT-PCR, which preceded a second-round multiplex PCR. MiXCR was run by TCRdb on the multiplex PCR reads, yielding one entry per CDR3 protein. The sample lists roughly 380,000 distinct CDR3 sequences; 15% to 19% were seen once. This clonotype was seen many times. Material for sequencing was peripheral blood. J is TRBJ1-6 and V is TRBV12-3 or TRBV12-4, with D hard to call. The sequence came from a woman younger than 35 with stable Graves' hyperthyroidism. The CDR3 reads CASSFKYNSPLHF. In DNA form, the CDR3 reads TGTGCCAGCAGTTTTAAGTATAATTCACCCCTCCACTTT.